This TCR beta chain appears in the sequencing data of a study of post-analysis software for immune sequencing data. Study information: The courses of disease that were included comprised relapsing-remitting, secondary progressive and progressive-relapsing multiple sclerosis. General study findings and limits: Comparison of patients with controls showed about 5 TRBV segments more frequent in patients, TRBV5-6, TRBV5-1 and TRBV20-1 among them. The study found significantly lower normalized Chao1 diversity in multiple sclerosis patients than in controls.

The library was made from cDNA and included unique molecular identifiers. From around 1 to 9.1 million T cells, 500,000 or so cDNA molecules were obtained. From the PCR reads, TCRdb called clonotypes with MiXCR, one entry per CDR3 protein. The repertoire holds almost 700,000 distinct CDR3 sequences, with roughly three fifths as singletons. A remark on this clonotype: Its target is unknown.

The CDR3 is 18 residues long. CDR1 and CDR2 (germline): MGHRA, YSYEKL. V lost 1 base, J lost 4 bases, and 11 bases stayed unmatched. The V gene is TRBV4-1, the J gene TRBJ2-3; 10 bases are shared with TRBD1. The specimen sequenced was blood. The sequence came from a girl aged 2 to 9 with multiple sclerosis. CDR3 nucleotide sequence: TGCGCCAGCAGCCAAGCCCCGACAGGGGGCGAAAGGGCAGATACGCAGTATTTT. This sequence encodes CASSQAPTGGERADTQYF.